This T cell receptor (beta chain) originates from a study of preoperative IRX-2 immunotherapy in early breast cancer. Specified treatment: preoperative locoregional IRX-2 cytokine immunotherapy. Preoperative locoregional IRX-2 cytokine immunotherapy was tested in the phase Ib source study. This CDR3 is 17 amino acids long. V was trimmed by 10 bases and J by 4 bases, leaving 28 bases between them. Per the germline V gene, CDR1 is SGDLS and CDR2 is YYNGEE. Profiling relied on immunoSEQ multiplex PCR, and the TCRdb table lists in-frame clones only, not all of them. The repertoire holds 40,000 to 45,000 clones, with less than 95% as singletons.

The source material was tumor tissue, sampled after IRX-2 immunotherapy. This chain uses TRBV9 with TRBJ2-3, with D perhaps TRBD2 (5 bases). This receptor was identified in a human donor with breast cancer. The CDR3 loop is CAGTPRGLEQGPDTQYF. CDR3 nucleotides: TGTGCCGGCACCCCCCGCGGGCTGGAACAAGGTCCAGATACGCAGTATTTT.